Listed here is a single T cell receptor beta chain. TCRdb used MiXCR to reprocess the 5' RACE reads, holding one entry per CDR3 protein. Here the sample spans a few hundred thousand distinct CDR3 sequences, about 16% being singletons. Trimming took 5 bases from V and 0 from J, leaving 17 bases between them. Germline V gives CDR1 KGHSH, CDR2 LQKENI. This CDR3 contains 17 residues. These data originate in a study of T-cell memory formation after mild COVID-19. This rearrangement joins TRBV18 to TRBJ2-4, with D perhaps TRBD2 (6 bases). Sequenced: PBMCs or a T cell subset sorted from them (not recorded which). The sequence was obtained from a man younger than 30 who had mild COVID-19 (a few samples of this study predate the infection). Cell type and time point are not known. The CDR3: CASSMNGGLLAKNIQYF. The CDR3 DNA is TGTGCCAGCTCAATGAACGGGGGACTCTTAGCCAAAAACATTCAGTACTTC. Filled out from reference TRBV18 and TRBJ2-4, the complete variable domain reads NAGVMQNPRHLVRRRGQEARLRCSPMKGHSHVYWYRQLPEEGLKFMVYLQKENIIDESGMPKERFSAEFPKEGPSILRIQQVVRGDSAAYFCASSMNGGLLAKNIQYFGAGTRLSVL.